This TCR beta chain stems from a study of blood T cell repertoires in COVID-19. About the research overall: The origin of the acute and convalescent COVID-19 samples was the United States, Italy and Spain. The cDNA or gDNA used as material had been derived from T cells, B-cell-depleted T cells, or PBMCs.

Sequencing was performed with immunoSEQ multiplex PCR; in TCRdb, only in-frame clones are kept and a portion is missing. The sample contains over 35,000 clones, around nine tenths of which appear only once. The CDR3 is made up of 16 amino acids. Per the germline V gene, CDR1 is SNHLY and CDR2 is FYNNEI. The V end lost 2 bases, the J end lost 4 bases, and 17 bases lay between the germline ends. The sequenced sample was peripheral blood. This sequence was found in a man in his sixties or seventies with active COVID-19. The rearrangement links TRBV2 to TRBJ2-5, with D perhaps matching TRBD2 (5 bases). CDR3 nucleotides: TGTGCCAGCAGTGAACAGAGCTTGGGCGGGTTAGAGACCCAGTACTTC. Translation: CASSEQSLGGLETQYF.